The clone carrying this TCR beta chain was recorded at least ten times. Antigen unknown. The second PCR ran roughly 6 to 11 cycles with a sample-barcoded 5' primer and J-beta primers. TCRdb reanalysed the 5' RACE reads using MiXCR and keeps one entry per CDR3 protein. The profile shows 600,000 or so distinct CDR3 sequences, 40% to 50% of them singletons. The CDR3 length is 14 residues. Germline V gene data show CDR1 as MNHEY and CDR2 as SVGAGI. V was trimmed by 5 bases and J by 2 bases, leaving 13 bases between them. This entry comes from a study of blood T cells in healthy people across ages. General study results and limits: When set beside aged donors, long-lived donors presented more naive CD4+ cells and higher diversity. Correlation between TCR beta diversity and naive T cell percentage was strong.

This chain joins TRBV6-5 and TRBJ2-7; D possibly matches TRBD1 or TRBD2 (5 bases each). The sample comprised blood. The clonotype comes from a man older than 75 in good health. The chain's CDR3 is CASSPPGPAYEQYF. The CDR3 DNA sequence: TGTGCCAGCAGTCCACCGGGACCTGCCTACGAGCAGTACTTC.